The rows below give T cell receptor beta chains drawn from one sample of a study of blood T cell repertoires in COVID-19. Sequencing was performed with immunoSEQ multiplex PCR; in TCRdb, only in-frame clones are kept and a portion is missing. Among 360,000 or so clones listed, about 90% were seen once. The sample taken for sequencing was PBMCs or T cells enriched from blood (not recorded which). Source of these receptors: a woman younger than 45 who had recovered from COVID-19. The CDR3 runs from the conserved cysteine through the conserved F or W. A D gene is named only where the DNA matches it firmly. Expanded clones are given a class, and other clones once, few, many or no size at all.

CDR3aa: CASSQAPGPENEQFF
CDR3nt: TGTGCCAGCAGCCAAGCGCCGGGTCCTGAGAATGAGCAGTTCTTC
j_gene: TRBJ2-1
d_gene: .
abundance: once
v_gene: TRBV3-1/TRBV3-2

CDR3aa: CAWSVDSNQPQHF
CDR3nt: TGTGCCTGGAGTGTGGACAGTAATCAGCCCCAGCATTTT
j_gene: TRBJ1-5
d_gene: .
abundance: .
v_gene: TRBV30

CDR3aa: CASRGGSSYEQYF
CDR3nt: TGTGCCAGCAGGGGGGGGAGCTCCTACGAGCAGTACTTC
j_gene: TRBJ2-7
d_gene: TRBD2
abundance: .
v_gene: TRBV2

CDR3aa: CASSPIQGSYEQYF
CDR3nt: TGTGCCAGCAGTCCAATACAGGGTTCCTACGAGCAGTACTTC
j_gene: TRBJ2-7
d_gene: .
abundance: .
v_gene: TRBV28

CDR3aa: CASSSRTDSTDTQYF
CDR3nt: TGTGCCAGCAGTTCGCGGACTGATAGCACAGATACGCAGTATTTT
j_gene: TRBJ2-3
d_gene: .
abundance: .
v_gene: TRBV28

CDR3aa: CAWSGTSGGPDTGELFF
CDR3nt: TGTGCCTGGAGTGGGACTAGCGGGGGGCCAGACACCGGGGAGCTGTTTTTT
j_gene: TRBJ2-2
d_gene: TRBD2
abundance: .
v_gene: TRBV30

CDR3aa: CSASKMVTGINTEAFF
CDR3nt: TGCAGTGCTAGTAAGATGGTGACAGGGATAAACACTGAAGCTTTCTTT
j_gene: TRBJ1-1
d_gene: TRBD1
abundance: .
v_gene: TRBV20-1

CDR3aa: CASRPNRGFDEKLFF
CDR3nt: TGTGCCAGTAGACCGAACAGGGGGTTTGATGAAAAACTGTTTTTT
j_gene: TRBJ1-4
d_gene: TRBD1
abundance: once
v_gene: TRBV19

CDR3aa: CASSPLAGGRSGELFF
CDR3nt: TGTGCCAGCAGTCCATTAGCGGGGGGCCGTAGCGGGGAGCTGTTTTTT
j_gene: TRBJ2-2
d_gene: TRBD2
abundance: .
v_gene: TRBV6-4

CDR3aa: CASSGGLAGHNEQFF
CDR3nt: TGCGCCAGCAGCGGAGGACTAGCGGGACATAATGAGCAGTTCTTC
j_gene: TRBJ2-1
d_gene: TRBD2
abundance: once
v_gene: TRBV5-1

CDR3aa: CASSLGNTIYF
CDR3nt: TGTGCCAGCTCGTTGGGAAACACCATATATTTT
j_gene: TRBJ1-3
d_gene: .
abundance: .
v_gene: TRBV6-5

CDR3aa: CASSGRDISF
CDR3nt: TGTGCCAGCAGCGGAAGGGACATCTCCTTC
j_gene: TRBJ1-2
d_gene: .
abundance: .
v_gene: TRBV9

CDR3aa: CASSSAGQGYEQYF
CDR3nt: TGTGCCAGCAGCTCAGCGGGACAGGGTTACGAGCAGTACTTC
j_gene: TRBJ2-7
d_gene: TRBD1
abundance: .
v_gene: TRBV11-3

CDR3aa: CASSFLRSPLHF
CDR3nt: TGTGCCAGTAGTTTCTTGCGTTCACCCCTCCACTTT
j_gene: TRBJ1-6
d_gene: .
abundance: once
v_gene: TRBV19

CDR3aa: CAWSVQDNEKLFF
CDR3nt: TGTGCCTGGAGTGTACAGGATAATGAAAAACTGTTTTTT
j_gene: TRBJ1-4
d_gene: .
abundance: once
v_gene: TRBV30

CDR3aa: CASSQAGYLPSPLHF
CDR3nt: TGTGCCAGCAGCCAAGCCGGTTATCTTCCCTCACCCCTCCACTTT
j_gene: TRBJ1-6
d_gene: .
abundance: .
v_gene: TRBV3-1/TRBV3-2

CDR3aa: CASSKRGQGEAFF
CDR3nt: TGTGCCAGCAGCAAACGTGGACAGGGCGAAGCTTTCTTT
j_gene: TRBJ1-1
d_gene: TRBD1
abundance: .
v_gene: TRBV7-2

CDR3aa: CASSTRGNTEAFF
CDR3nt: TGTGCCAGCAGTACCAGGGGAAACACTGAAGCTTTCTTT
j_gene: TRBJ1-1
d_gene: .
abundance: few
v_gene: TRBV6-5

CDR3aa: CASSQVGTFYEQYF
CDR3nt: TGTGCCAGCAGCCAAGTTGGGACTTTTTACGAGCAGTACTTC
j_gene: TRBJ2-7
d_gene: .
abundance: once
v_gene: TRBV14

CDR3aa: CASSPSGSYYEQYF
CDR3nt: TGTGCCAGCAGCCCCAGCGGGAGCTACTACGAGCAGTACTTC
j_gene: TRBJ2-7
d_gene: TRBD2
abundance: .
v_gene: TRBV3-1/TRBV3-2

CDR3aa: CASSLQGLHSGNTIYF
CDR3nt: TGTGCCAGCAGCCTCCAAGGACTCCACTCTGGAAACACCATATATTTT
j_gene: TRBJ1-3
d_gene: .
abundance: .
v_gene: TRBV7-9

CDR3aa: CASSQGDRGAETQYF
CDR3nt: TGTGCCAGCAGTCAAGGGGACAGGGGAGCCGAGACCCAGTACTTC
j_gene: TRBJ2-5
d_gene: TRBD1
abundance: .
v_gene: TRBV28

CDR3aa: CASRNLGQGVYGYTF
CDR3nt: TGTGCCAGCAGGAATCTCGGACAGGGAGTCTATGGCTACACCTTC
j_gene: TRBJ1-2
d_gene: TRBD1
abundance: .
v_gene: TRBV6-5

CDR3aa: CASSHKSWGGNEQFF
CDR3nt: TGTGCCAGCAGCCATAAGAGTTGGGGCGGCAATGAGCAGTTCTTC
j_gene: TRBJ2-1
d_gene: .
abundance: once
v_gene: TRBV14

CDR3aa: CASSIPLAGFHEQYF
CDR3nt: TGTGCCAGCAGCATACCACTAGCGGGATTCCACGAGCAGTACTTC
j_gene: TRBJ2-7
d_gene: TRBD2
abundance: .
v_gene: TRBV7-2

CDR3aa: CASRGATNEKLFF
CDR3nt: TGTGCCAGTAGAGGGGCAACTAATGAAAAACTGTTTTTT
j_gene: TRBJ1-4
d_gene: .
abundance: .
v_gene: TRBV19

CDR3aa: CSARVEDRSYGYTF
CDR3nt: TGCAGCGCCCGCGTGGAGGACCGGAGTTATGGCTACACCTTC
j_gene: TRBJ1-2
d_gene: .
abundance: .
v_gene: TRBV29-1

CDR3aa: CASGGLGGYTF
CDR3nt: TGTGCCAGCGGCGGGCTCGGTGGCTACACCTTC
j_gene: TRBJ1-2
d_gene: .
abundance: .
v_gene: TRBV12-3/TRBV12-4

CDR3aa: CASSLGGTDTQYF
CDR3nt: TGTGCCAGCAGCCTAGGAGGCACAGATACGCAGTATTTT
j_gene: TRBJ2-3
d_gene: .
abundance: .
v_gene: TRBV3-1/TRBV3-2

CDR3aa: CATSRDTGIGGYTF
CDR3nt: TGTGCCACCAGCAGAGATACAGGCATAGGCGGCTACACCTTC
j_gene: TRBJ1-2
d_gene: .
abundance: .
v_gene: TRBV15

CDR3aa: CASSTDRFYNSPLHF
CDR3nt: TGCGCCAGCAGCACCGACAGATTCTATAATTCACCCCTCCACTTT
j_gene: TRBJ1-6
d_gene: .
abundance: .
v_gene: TRBV5-1

CDR3aa: CASSISDLSPNTGELFF
CDR3nt: TGTGCCAGTAGTATATCGGACTTGTCCCCGAACACCGGGGAGCTGTTTTTT
j_gene: TRBJ2-2
d_gene: .
abundance: .
v_gene: TRBV19

CDR3aa: CASNPAGYNTQYF
CDR3nt: TGCGCCAGCAACCCCGCCGGGTACAATACGCAGTATTTT
j_gene: TRBJ2-3
d_gene: .
abundance: .
v_gene: TRBV5-1

CDR3aa: CASSIGTPYEQYF
CDR3nt: TGCGCCAGCAGCATCGGGACACCCTACGAGCAGTACTTC
j_gene: TRBJ2-7
d_gene: .
abundance: .
v_gene: TRBV5-1